The present entry profiles one T cell receptor beta chain with its context. Its antigen is currently unknown. 13 Jbeta primers and 60 Vbeta primers were used for the PCR. The data were produced by immunoSEQ multiplex PCR, yet TCRdb's version contains in-frame clones alone and is incomplete. The repertoire includes 200,000 or so clones, about 85% of them detected once, and more than 0.35% sits in the top ten. This CDR3 is built from 15 residues. Germline V gene sequence: CDR1 LNHDA, CDR2 SQIVND (reference sequence). V shed 5 bases, J shed 6 bases, and the junction held 12 bases outside the gene matches. The data were obtained in a study of cytomegalovirus exposure and HLA in healthy donors. Notes on the study in general: Rarity characterized most TCR sequences, yet some public TCRs appeared in many donors.

The sequence was obtained from a male donor in good health and CMV-seropositive. Sequenced material: PBMCs. The rearrangement uses TRBV19 and TRBJ2-7, with TRBD1 matching over 8 bases. In nucleotides, the CDR3 is TGTGCCAGTAGTCCCAAGGACAGGGTGCAAGGCGAGCAGTACTTC. This encodes CASSPKDRVQGEQYF.